This TCR beta chain was recovered during a study of B cell selection in AIRE deficiency. Study conclusions and caveats: CDR3s were shorter in shared Treg sequences, reflecting few non-templated nucleotide insertions.

Comments on this clone: Its specificity is unknown.

Sorting defined conventional CD4 T cells as CD4+CD127+. The assay was immunoSEQ multiplex PCR, and TCRdb's table has in-frame clones only and misses some. Among under 30,000 clones listed, 97% were seen once. Germline lookup yields CDR1 SGHRS and CDR2 YFSETQ. The V gene end was trimmed by 0 bases and the J gene end by 0 bases; junction bases not matched to a gene: 4. This CDR3 region has 16 residues. V is TRBV5-1 and J is TRBJ2-7; 9 nucleotides agree with TRBD1. Sequenced input: conventional CD4+ T cells sorted from PBMCs. The sequence derives from a human donor with AIRE deficiency. This chain's CDR3 is CASSLVQGAGSYEQYF. The CDR3 nucleotides are TGCGCCAGCAGCTTGGTACAGGGGGCCGGCTCCTACGAGCAGTACTTC. The full variable domain, with the rest looked up from reference TRBV5-1 and TRBJ2-7, is KAGVTQTPRYLIKTRGQQVTLSCSPISGHRSVSWYQQTPGQGLQFLFEYFSETQRNKGNFPGRFSGRQFSNSRSEMNVSTLELGDSALYLCASSLVQGAGSYEQYFGPGTRLTVT.